A selection of T cell receptor beta chains follows, all from one sample in a study of T-cell reconstitution after alpha-beta-depleted transplantation in children. One entry per CDR3 protein, called by TCRdb with MiXCR from the PCR reads. The sample lists a few hundred thousand distinct CDR3 sequences, over 25% occurring once. The sequences come from PBMCs, collected before TCRalphabeta/CD19-depleted stem cell transplant. The receptors stem from a boy younger than two with Wiskott-Aldrich syndrome, due to receive a stem cell transplant. CDR3s include the opening cysteine and the closing phenylalanine or tryptophan. The listing skips clone size in some rows; elsewhere it reads once, few, many or a size class.

j_gene: TRBJ2-5
abundance: few
v_gene: TRBV12-3/TRBV12-4
CDR3aa: CASRTGGRETQYF

j_gene: TRBJ2-1
abundance: NA
v_gene: TRBV18
CDR3aa: CASSPPGLAGVEQFF

j_gene: TRBJ2-6
abundance: NA
v_gene: TRBV5-1
CDR3aa: CASSIGRASSGANVLTF

j_gene: TRBJ2-1
abundance: NA
v_gene: TRBV4-1
CDR3aa: CASSRPLARIDNEQFF

j_gene: TRBJ2-3
abundance: NA
v_gene: TRBV25-1
CDR3aa: CASSVGLFTDTQYF

j_gene: TRBJ2-7
abundance: once
v_gene: TRBV10-2
CDR3aa: CASSDSGTRVLYEQYF

j_gene: TRBJ2-1
abundance: NA
v_gene: TRBV5-1
CDR3aa: CASRLLGGGQYEQFF

j_gene: TRBJ2-3
abundance: NA
v_gene: TRBV20-1
CDR3aa: CSAREGGRGADTQYF

j_gene: TRBJ2-5
abundance: NA
v_gene: TRBV5-1
CDR3aa: CASSIVAGSETQYF

j_gene: TRBJ1-5
abundance: NA
v_gene: TRBV18
CDR3aa: CASSPEGGNQPQHF

j_gene: TRBJ2-3
abundance: NA
v_gene: TRBV5-1
CDR3aa: CASSLDPNVPDTQYF

j_gene: TRBJ2-5
abundance: NA
v_gene: TRBV6-1
CDR3aa: CASSGTDQETQYF

j_gene: TRBJ1-4
abundance: few
v_gene: TRBV12-3/TRBV12-4
CDR3aa: CASNRDNEKLFF

j_gene: TRBJ2-7
abundance: NA
v_gene: TRBV20-1
CDR3aa: CSAGLRGSSSYEQYF

j_gene: TRBJ2-3
abundance: NA
v_gene: TRBV20-1
CDR3aa: CSAIRLAGSATDTQYF

j_gene: TRBJ2-7
abundance: NA
v_gene: TRBV7-9
CDR3aa: CASSSPLGRAYEQYF

j_gene: TRBJ2-7
abundance: once
v_gene: TRBV5-6
CDR3aa: CASSLGTGYSYEQYF

j_gene: TRBJ2-2
abundance: few
v_gene: TRBV7-2
CDR3aa: CASSSQGGGELFF

j_gene: TRBJ1-2
abundance: NA
v_gene: TRBV5-1
CDR3aa: CASSLGGTNYGYTF

j_gene: TRBJ2-1
abundance: few
v_gene: TRBV7-2
CDR3aa: CASSLVGGNEEFF

j_gene: TRBJ1-5
abundance: NA
v_gene: TRBV12-3/TRBV12-4
CDR3aa: CASRTETGDNQPQHF

j_gene: TRBJ1-4
abundance: NA
v_gene: TRBV6-1
CDR3aa: CASSGGQGGNEKLFF

j_gene: TRBJ2-3
abundance: NA
v_gene: TRBV5-1
CDR3aa: CASSLFLPTDTQYF

j_gene: TRBJ2-3
abundance: few
v_gene: TRBV29-1
CDR3aa: CSVGGTSGRTDTQYF

j_gene: TRBJ2-1
abundance: NA
v_gene: TRBV10-3
CDR3aa: CAISVSGRANEQFF

j_gene: TRBJ2-7
abundance: NA
v_gene: TRBV6-1
CDR3aa: CASSASLAHEQYF

j_gene: TRBJ2-1
abundance: NA
v_gene: TRBV5-5
CDR3aa: CAVGVTYNEQFF

j_gene: TRBJ2-1
abundance: NA
v_gene: TRBV5-1
CDR3aa: CASSPFQGAGNEQFF

j_gene: TRBJ2-2
abundance: few
v_gene: TRBV10-3
CDR3aa: CATGSRGTNTGELFF

j_gene: TRBJ2-7
abundance: NA
v_gene: TRBV11-2
CDR3aa: CASSMISTGEQYF

j_gene: TRBJ1-1
abundance: NA
v_gene: TRBV20-1
CDR3aa: CSAEGQGDTEAFF

j_gene: TRBJ2-1
abundance: NA
v_gene: TRBV12-3/TRBV12-4
CDR3aa: CASSVAQPHEQFF

j_gene: TRBJ2-5
abundance: NA
v_gene: TRBV29-1
CDR3aa: CSSYTGQETQYF

j_gene: TRBJ1-2
abundance: NA
v_gene: TRBV27
CDR3aa: CASRGSRQGSNYGYTF

j_gene: TRBJ2-1
abundance: few
v_gene: TRBV5-1
CDR3aa: CASSSTGARNEQFF

j_gene: TRBJ2-7
abundance: NA
v_gene: TRBV2
CDR3aa: CASSGGQGVYEQYF

j_gene: TRBJ1-1
abundance: NA
v_gene: TRBV12-3/TRBV12-4
CDR3aa: CASSLGRGREGTEAFF

j_gene: TRBJ2-1
abundance: NA
v_gene: TRBV20-1
CDR3aa: CSALRANNEQFF

j_gene: TRBJ2-1
abundance: NA
v_gene: TRBV24-1
CDR3aa: CATSEGPLGGRADNEQFF

j_gene: TRBJ2-3
abundance: NA
v_gene: TRBV20-1
CDR3aa: CSARGMGGSTDTQYF

j_gene: TRBJ2-1
abundance: NA
v_gene: TRBV29-1
CDR3aa: CSVEVFLLLSGNEQFF

j_gene: TRBJ2-7
abundance: few
v_gene: TRBV5-1
CDR3aa: CASSLETGGAYEQYF

j_gene: TRBJ2-2
abundance: NA
v_gene: TRBV7-6
CDR3aa: CASSLMTGELFF

j_gene: TRBJ2-1
abundance: few
v_gene: TRBV20-1
CDR3aa: CSASSVDRGYNEQFF

j_gene: TRBJ1-1
abundance: many
v_gene: TRBV20-1
CDR3aa: CSASLNTEAFF

j_gene: TRBJ2-3
abundance: NA
v_gene: TRBV24-1
CDR3aa: CATGREWTDTQYF

j_gene: TRBJ2-5
abundance: few
v_gene: TRBV7-9
CDR3aa: CASSLGPGSGETQYF

j_gene: TRBJ2-7
abundance: few
v_gene: TRBV11-2
CDR3aa: CASSLEQGQPGEQYF

j_gene: TRBJ2-7
abundance: NA
v_gene: TRBV18
CDR3aa: CASSPPDHYEQYF

j_gene: TRBJ1-5
abundance: NA
v_gene: TRBV12-3/TRBV12-4
CDR3aa: CASSLGDNFNQPQHF

j_gene: TRBJ2-7
abundance: NA
v_gene: TRBV18
CDR3aa: CASSPPSRSYEQYF

j_gene: TRBJ2-1
abundance: NA
v_gene: TRBV12-3/TRBV12-4
CDR3aa: CASRTGVPYNEQFF

j_gene: TRBJ2-7
abundance: NA
v_gene: TRBV12-3/TRBV12-4
CDR3aa: CASSFLAAYEQYF

j_gene: TRBJ2-5
abundance: NA
v_gene: TRBV12-5
CDR3aa: CASGLVSPGGEGQETQYF

j_gene: TRBJ2-1
abundance: few
v_gene: TRBV20-1
CDR3aa: CSARGDRGGSYNEQFF

j_gene: TRBJ2-3
abundance: few
v_gene: TRBV10-3
CDR3aa: CASGQAGTDTQYF

j_gene: TRBJ2-3
abundance: few
v_gene: TRBV5-1
CDR3aa: CASSPFGGRTDTQYF